This TCR beta chain was captured by sequencing in a study of OX40 agonist ivuxolimab in advanced cancers. Study context: Ivuxolimab, an agonistic anti-OX40 (CD134) antibody, was given to patients. Study-level findings and limits: Low levels of normalized T-cell clonal expansion also appeared in some nonresponders. Among the lowest peripheral clonal expansion occurred in 0.1-3.0 mg/kg partial responders.

Comments on this clone: The antigen remains undetermined.

Sequencing used immunoSEQ multiplex PCR; TCRdb keeps in-frame clones, though not all of them. The data contain under 75,000 clones, 85% to 90% of them seen just once; the ten biggest clones take up 0.7% to 0.95%. Per the germline V gene, CDR1 is SGHTA and CDR2 is FQGNSA. Trimming cost V 3 bases and J 9 bases; bases outside gene matches: 11. CDR3 length: 15 residues. The V call is TRBV7-2, the J call TRBJ2-5, with TRBD1 identical over 9 bases. This TCR was recovered from an adult with an advanced solid tumor such as melanoma, head and neck, liver or kidney cancer. Here the sequenced sample was CD4+ or CD8+ T cells sorted from blood, taken in a trial of the OX40 agonist ivuxolimab. The CDR3 DNA is TGTGCCAGCAGCTTGTTCGTCCCCCGACAGGGGGCCCAGTACTTC. Its translation is CASSLFVPRQGAQYF.